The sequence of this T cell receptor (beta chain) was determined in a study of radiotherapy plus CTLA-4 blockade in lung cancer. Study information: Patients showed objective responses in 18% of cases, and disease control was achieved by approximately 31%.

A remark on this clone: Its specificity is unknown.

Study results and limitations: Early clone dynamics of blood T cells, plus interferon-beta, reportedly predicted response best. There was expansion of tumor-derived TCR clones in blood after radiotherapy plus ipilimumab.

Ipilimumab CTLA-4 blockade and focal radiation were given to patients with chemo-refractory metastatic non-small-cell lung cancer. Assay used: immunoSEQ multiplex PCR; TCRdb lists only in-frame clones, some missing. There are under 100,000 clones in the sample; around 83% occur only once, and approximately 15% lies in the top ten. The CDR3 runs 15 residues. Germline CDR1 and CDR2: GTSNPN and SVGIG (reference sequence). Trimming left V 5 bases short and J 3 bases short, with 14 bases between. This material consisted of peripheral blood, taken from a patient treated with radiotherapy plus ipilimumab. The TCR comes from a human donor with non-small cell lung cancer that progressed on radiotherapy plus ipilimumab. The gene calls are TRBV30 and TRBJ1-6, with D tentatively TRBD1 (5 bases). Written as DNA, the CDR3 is TGTGCCTGGTCCGCGGGGGATTACTATAATTCACCCCTCCACTTT. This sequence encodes CAWSAGDYYNSPLHF.